This T cell receptor beta chain emerged from a study of T-cell reconstitution after alpha-beta-depleted transplantation in children. Preparing the TCRbeta library involved the use of unique molecular identifiers. TCRdb passed the PCR reads through MiXCR, listing each CDR3 protein once. The sample lists about 98,000 distinct CDR3 sequences; around 7% were seen once. Germline-derived CDR1 and CDR2 are SGHDN and FVKESK. Trimming pared 4 bases from V and 1 base from J, leaving 13 bases between. The CDR3 totals 16 residues. This clonotype occurred many times. The sequence was collected from a boy aged 2-9 years with acute lymphoblastic leukemia, due to receive a stem cell transplant. The source was PBMCs, collected before TCRalphabeta/CD19-depleted stem cell transplant. V gene TRBV14 combines with J gene TRBJ2-2; D possibly corresponds to TRBD1 (6 bases). The CDR3 protein is CASSPLGTKNTGELFF. CDR3 sequence (DNA): TGTGCCAGCAGCCCCCTGGGGACAAAGAACACCGGGGAGCTGTTTTTT.